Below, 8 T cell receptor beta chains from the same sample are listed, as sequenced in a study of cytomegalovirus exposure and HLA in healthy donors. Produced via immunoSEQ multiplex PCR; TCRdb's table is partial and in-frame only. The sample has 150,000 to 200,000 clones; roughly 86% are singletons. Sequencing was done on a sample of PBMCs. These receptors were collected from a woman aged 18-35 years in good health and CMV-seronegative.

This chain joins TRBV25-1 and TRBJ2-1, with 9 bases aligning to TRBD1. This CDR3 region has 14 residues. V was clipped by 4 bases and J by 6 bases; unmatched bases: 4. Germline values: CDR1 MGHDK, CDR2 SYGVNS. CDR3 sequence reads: CASSGTGARNEQFF. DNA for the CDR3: TGTGCCAGCAGTGGGACAGGGGCGCGCAATGAGCAGTTCTTC. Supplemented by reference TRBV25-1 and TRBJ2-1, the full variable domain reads EADIYQTPRYLVIGTGKKITLECSQTMGHDKMYWYQQDPGMELHLIHYSYGVNSTEKGDLSSESTVSRIRTEHFPLTLESARPSHTSQYLCASSGTGARNEQFFGPGTRLTVL.

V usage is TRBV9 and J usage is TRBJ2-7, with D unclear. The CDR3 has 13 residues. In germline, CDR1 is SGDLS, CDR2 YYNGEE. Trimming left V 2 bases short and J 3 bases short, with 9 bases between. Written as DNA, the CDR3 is TGTGCCAGCAGCGTTGACAACCACTACGAGCAGTACTTC. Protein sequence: CASSVDNHYEQYF.

As DNA, the CDR3 is TGTGCCAGCATCAAGCGGACTAGCGGGGGGGGAGCAGATACGCAGTATTTT. The encoded protein is CASIKRTSGGGADTQYF. The rearrangement uses TRBV7-8 and TRBJ2-3; 15 bases map to TRBD2. V gave up 7 bases and J gave up 4 bases; unmatched junction bases: 9. There are 17 residues in the CDR3. Germline lookup yields CDR1 SGHVS and CDR2 FQNEAQ.

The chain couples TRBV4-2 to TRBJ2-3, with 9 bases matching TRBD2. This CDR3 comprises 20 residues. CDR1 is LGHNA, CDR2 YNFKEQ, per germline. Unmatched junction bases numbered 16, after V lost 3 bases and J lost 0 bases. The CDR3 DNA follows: TGTGCCAGCAGCCACCCCGTCGCTGGTACTAGCGGGCCTAGCACAGATACGCAGTATTTT. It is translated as CASSHPVAGTSGPSTDTQYF.

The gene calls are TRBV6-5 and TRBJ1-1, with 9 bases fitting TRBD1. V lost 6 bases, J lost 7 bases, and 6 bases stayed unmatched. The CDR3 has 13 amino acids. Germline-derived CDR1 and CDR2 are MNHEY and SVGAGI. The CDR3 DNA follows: TGTGCCAGCAGCTCGGACAGGGGCGATGAAGCTTTCTTT. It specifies CASSSDRGDEAFF.

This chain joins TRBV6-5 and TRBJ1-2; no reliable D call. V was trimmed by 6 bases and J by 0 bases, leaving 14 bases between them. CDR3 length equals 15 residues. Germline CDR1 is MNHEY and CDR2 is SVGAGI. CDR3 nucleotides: TGTGCCAGCAGAATTGATAACGCAGCTAACTATGGCTACACCTTC. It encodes CASRIDNAANYGYTF.

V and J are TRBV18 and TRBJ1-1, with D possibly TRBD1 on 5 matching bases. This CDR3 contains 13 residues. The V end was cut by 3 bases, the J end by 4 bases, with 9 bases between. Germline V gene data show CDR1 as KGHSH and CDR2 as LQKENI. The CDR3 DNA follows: TGTGCCAGCTCACCGCAGGGTGTCACTGAAGCTTTCTTT. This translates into CASSPQGVTEAFF.

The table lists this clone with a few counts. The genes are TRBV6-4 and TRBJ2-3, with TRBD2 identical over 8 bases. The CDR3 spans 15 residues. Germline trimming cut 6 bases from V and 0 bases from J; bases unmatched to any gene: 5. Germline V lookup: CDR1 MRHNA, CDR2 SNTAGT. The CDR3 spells CASSTVAGSTDTQYF. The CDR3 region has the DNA TGTGCCAGCAGCACGGTAGCGGGGAGCACAGATACGCAGTATTTT.